These T cell receptor beta chains were read from a single sample in a study of blood T cell repertoires in COVID-19. The data were produced by immunoSEQ multiplex PCR, yet TCRdb's version contains in-frame clones alone and is incomplete. The data contain around 180,000 clones, roughly 80% of them singletons. The sequenced material came from peripheral blood. The origin of the receptors is a woman between 25 and 40 years old with acute or convalescent COVID-19. Each CDR3 is given without its conserved first and last residue. Size is stated for part of the rows, as once, few or many counts, or as a class when the clone is expanded.

v_call	clone_size	j_call	cdr3_aa
TRBV19	.	TRBJ2-2	ASKTLAAGTGGVVKNTGELF
TRBV15	.	TRBJ2-3	ATSRGQSLGTDTQY
TRBV5-8	.	TRBJ1-2	ASSWTGPKGGYT
TRBV18	.	TRBJ1-5	ASSHGTGDQPQH
TRBV28	.	TRBJ1-1	ASRFIGDSRRGDTEAF
TRBV6-6	.	TRBJ1-2	ASSLDREDLNYGYT
TRBV25-1	once	TRBJ2-3	ASSPRGGSTDTQY
TRBV24-1	.	TRBJ1-2	ATSDSRQGTDYGYT
TRBV25-1	.	TRBJ2-1	ASSEWETGTGGYNEQF
TRBV6-6	.	TRBJ2-6	ASSHGTGSSGANVLT
TRBV6-1	.	TRBJ1-6	ASSEASGGRVSEWSPLH
TRBV5-4	.	TRBJ2-1	ASSFLAGVDNEQF
TRBV13	.	TRBJ2-7	ASSISGGGEQY
TRBV19	.	TRBJ1-2	ASSMTGTSYVYGYT
TRBV6-5	few	TRBJ1-5	ASSYGGGNNQPQH
TRBV19	.	TRBJ2-7	ASSIKGRDFSYEQY
TRBV7-6	few	TRBJ1-3	ASSLNYRGRNTIY
TRBV28	.	TRBJ2-7	ASTALFDEQY
TRBV27	.	TRBJ1-2	ASSYGGKNYGYT
TRBV9	many	TRBJ1-6	ASSVGPRGSPLH
TRBV4-2	few	TRBJ1-5	ASSRYPGGSSNQPQH
TRBV2	.	TRBJ2-5	ASSEIGLAGGQETQY
TRBV7-9	.	TRBJ1-1	ASRGTGNTEAF
TRBV2	.	TRBJ1-6	ASSQTGGVDNSPLH
TRBV6-6	.	TRBJ1-1	ASGVTGTEAF
TRBV7-2	.	TRBJ2-7	ASSLRRREGNYEQY
TRBV12-5	.	TRBJ2-2	ASGFDTTNTGELF
TRBV19	few	TRBJ1-2	ASTTADVGGGYT
TRBV19	.	TRBJ1-2	ASRRMRGIDYGYT
TRBV27	.	TRBJ1-4	ASSLSQGKGKLF
TRBV20-1	.	TRBJ1-1	SASSDRGSYLTEAF
TRBV6-5	.	TRBJ1-2	ASSSTGTDGYT